This T cell receptor beta chain appears in the sequencing data of a study of T cell repertoires in cytomegalovirus infection. About the research overall: Recently described HLA-C-restricted plus well-studied HLA-B-restricted CMV epitopes were used. It was the public TCR beta signatures that indicated both CMV infection and matching HLA type.

Turning to this clonotype: As yet, its antigen is unknown.

Broader study findings: CMV-specific HLA-C-restricted TCR beta clonotypes dominated the ex vivo response.

The CDR3 loop spans 14 amino acids. Germline assignment: CDR1 SGHTA and CDR2 FQGNSA. Trimming cost V 4 bases and J 1 base; bases outside gene matches: 0. One entry per CDR3 protein, called by TCRdb with MiXCR from the reads. The table includes approximately 300,000 distinct CDR3 sequences, 25% to 30% detected once. The rearrangement joins TRBV7-2 to TRBJ1-4; 7 bases match TRBD1. Material: cultured PBMCs, obtained from culture after CMV antigen stimulation. The receptor comes from a human donor in good health (CMV status not recorded). Some clones in this sample may be carry-over from other donors' samples. The CDR3 loop reads CASSWDRTNEKLFF. DNA of the CDR3: TGTGCCAGCAGCTGGGACAGAACTAATGAAAAACTGTTTTTT.